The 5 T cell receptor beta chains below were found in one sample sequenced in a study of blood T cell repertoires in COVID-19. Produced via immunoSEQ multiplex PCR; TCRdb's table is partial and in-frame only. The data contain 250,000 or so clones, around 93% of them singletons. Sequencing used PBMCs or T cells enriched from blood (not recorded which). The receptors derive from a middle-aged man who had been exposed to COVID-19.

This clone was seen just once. CDR3 in amino acids: CASSWVAGGSDEQFF. In DNA form, the CDR3 reads TGCGCCAGCAGCTGGGTGGCGGGAGGCTCGGATGAGCAGTTCTTC. This chain joins TRBV4-1 and TRBJ2-1; 8 bases are a match to TRBD2. This CDR3 has 15 residues. V dropped 5 bases and J dropped 8; count of bases not matched to a gene: 11. The germline CDR1 and CDR2 sequences are MGHRA and YSYEKL.

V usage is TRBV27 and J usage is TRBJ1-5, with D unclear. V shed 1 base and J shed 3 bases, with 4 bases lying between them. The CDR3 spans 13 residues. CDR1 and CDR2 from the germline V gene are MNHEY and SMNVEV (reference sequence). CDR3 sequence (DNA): TGTGCCAGCAGTTTATTCTTCAATCAGCCCCAGCATTTT. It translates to CASSLFFNQPQHF.

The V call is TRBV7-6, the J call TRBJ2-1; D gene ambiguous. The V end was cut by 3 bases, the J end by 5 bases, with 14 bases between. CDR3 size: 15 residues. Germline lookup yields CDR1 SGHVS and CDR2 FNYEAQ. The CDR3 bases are TGTGCCAGCAGCTTTAGGCGCGAGGCACACAATGAGCAGTTCTTC. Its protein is CASSFRREAHNEQFF.

Here the CDR3 reads CASSLTDTGELFF. For the CDR3, the DNA is TGTGCCAGCAGCCTGACAGATACCGGGGAGCTGTTTTTT. The genes are TRBV6-5 and TRBJ2-2; D possibly corresponds to TRBD1 (5 bases). This CDR3 spans 13 amino acids. The V gene lost 6 bases and the J gene lost 5 bases, with 10 bases spanning the gap. Germline loops: CDR1 MNHEY, CDR2 SVGAGI.

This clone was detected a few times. CDR3 in DNA: TGTGCCAGTAGAATACAGGGGGCAAGGGAGCAGTACTTC. It yields the protein CASRIQGAREQYF. The chain employs TRBV19 and TRBJ2-7, with 9 bases aligning to TRBD1. CDR1 and CDR2 (germline): LNHDA, SQIVND (reference sequence). The CDR3 has 13 amino acids. The ends lost 6 bases at V and 7 bases at J; junction bases unmatched: 7.